A single sample gave rise to the 18 T cell receptor beta chains below, sequenced in a study of CD8 T cells in Susac syndrome. Random hexamers were used to reverse transcribe an amount of about 0.45 to 1 ug RNA. MiXCR, applied by TCRdb to the immunoSEQ multiplex PCR reads, yields one record per CDR3 protein. The table shows about 76,000 distinct CDR3 sequences, with approximately 93% occurring only once. Sequenced material: CD8+ T cells from PBMCs. The receptors here all came from a human donor with Susac syndrome.

CDR3 coding DNA: TGTGCCACCAGCAGATTTAGCGGGAGCTCCTACAATGAGCAGTTCTTC. Translating it yields CATSRFSGSSYNEQFF. The chain links TRBV15 to TRBJ2-1, with 9 bases matching TRBD2. J gave up 0 bases and V 2 bases, and 2 bases lay outside the gene matches. The CDR3 totals 16 residues. Germline V gene lookup returns CDR1 LNHNV and CDR2 YYDKDF (reference sequence).

The chain carries TRBV6-5 and TRBJ1-1; D possibly corresponds to TRBD1 (5 bases). The germline V and J ends were trimmed by 2 bases and 3 bases, with 13 bases remaining between them. The CDR3 totals 15 residues. CDR1 and CDR2 from the germline V gene are MNHEY and SVGAGI. CDR3 protein: CASSYPRGRHTEAFF. In DNA form, the CDR3 reads TGTGCCAGCAGTTACCCTCGGGGACGGCACACTGAAGCTTTCTTT.

DNA of the CDR3: TGCGCCAGCAGCTTGGCTCCCTACACTGAAGCTTTCTTT. Its protein is CASSLAPYTEAFF. The gene calls are TRBV5-1 and TRBJ1-1; no reliable D call. Germline CDR1 SGHRS, CDR2 YFSETQ. The germline V and J ends were trimmed by 0 bases and 3 bases, with 6 bases remaining between them. This CDR3 has 13 amino acids.

This sequence joins TRBV3-1 and TRBJ2-7, with TRBD2 matching over 13 bases. The V gene's germline CDR1 is LGHDT and CDR2 YNNKEL (reference sequence). J lost 3 bases, V lost 3 bases, and 8 bases had no gene match. CDR3 length: 17 residues. CDR3 residues: CASSHGLAGAENYEQYF. The DNA for the CDR3 is TGTGCCAGCAGCCACGGACTAGCGGGGGCCGAAAACTACGAGCAGTACTTC.

The V and J genes are TRBV20-1 and TRBJ2-5; 8 bases line up with TRBD2. Trimming at V came to 5 bases and at J to 3 bases, leaving 5 bases not matched to a gene. CDR3 length equals 13 residues. The germline gives CDR1 DFQATT, CDR2 SNEGSKA (reference sequence). The CDR3 here is CSALLTSEETQYF. CDR3 in DNA: TGCAGTGCTCTACTGACTAGCGAAGAGACCCAGTACTTC.

This chain uses TRBV20-1 with TRBJ1-5, with a weak D call TRBD1 (6 bases). Trimming shortened V by 5 bases and J by 0 bases, and 8 bases separated the two germline ends. The CDR3 loop spans 13 amino acids. From germline, CDR1 is DFQATT and CDR2 SNEGSKA (reference sequence). The CDR3 sequence is CSAWTASNQPQHF. CDR3 nucleotides: TGCAGTGCTTGGACAGCTAGCAATCAGCCCCAGCATTTT.

V is TRBV4-1 and J is TRBJ2-1, with D unresolved. The V gene's germline CDR1 is MGHRA and CDR2 YSYEKL. The CDR3 sequence is 13 residues long. Deletions cut 1 base from V and 3 bases from J, with 4 bases between. The CDR3 nucleotides read TGCGCCAGCAGCCAAGCCAGCTACAATGAGCAGTTCTTC. Encoded protein: CASSQASYNEQFF.

This CDR3 reads CASRSREVDYEQYF. The CDR3 DNA is TGTGCCAGCAGAAGTCGAGAGGTGGACTACGAGCAGTACTTC. V usage is TRBV6-2 or TRBV6-3 and J usage is TRBJ2-7; D is undetermined. V was shortened by 6 bases and J by 3 bases, with 15 bases between the two germline ends. Per the germline V gene, CDR1 is MNHEY and CDR2 is SVGEGT. CDR3 length equals 14 residues.

CDR3 DNA sequence: TGCGCCAGCAGGGATGCGGGACTCACAGATACGCAGTATTTT. Its translation: CASRDAGLTDTQYF. The chain carries TRBV5-1 and TRBJ2-3; D is possibly TRBD2 (6 bases). Trimming cost V 5 bases and J 2 bases, with 12 bases left between them. Looked up from germline, CDR1 is SGHRS and CDR2 is YFSETQ. The CDR3 length is 14 residues.

The chain couples TRBV18 to TRBJ2-4; D unresolved. Trimming stripped 4 bases from V and 8 bases from J, with 12 bases between. Germline CDR1 is KGHSH and CDR2 is LQKENI. This CDR3 has 13 amino acids. The CDR3 nucleotides read TGTGCCAGCTCACTCGGAACCCGGGACATTCAGTACTTC. Translated: CASSLGTRDIQYF.

This chain links TRBV19 with TRBJ2-2, with a possible D match to TRBD2 (6 bases). With 5 bases removed from V and 0 bases from J, the gap between germline ends came to 10 bases. This CDR3 is 15 amino acids long. The V gene's germline CDR1 is LNHDA and CDR2 SQIVND (reference sequence). The CDR3 reads CASSEVAANTGELFF. The CDR3 DNA is TGTGCCAGTAGTGAAGTAGCGGCGAACACCGGGGAGCTGTTTTTT.

This chain uses TRBV7-6 with TRBJ2-7; 7 nucleotides line up with TRBD1. The CDR3 spans 17 residues. The V gene's germline CDR1 is SGHVS and CDR2 FNYEAQ. The V segment lost 1 base and the J segment 1 base; nucleotides outside the gene matches: 10. CDR3 sequence reads: CASSLGPAGTDSYEQYF. CDR3 bases: TGTGCCAGCAGCTTAGGACCCGCCGGGACAGATTCCTACGAGCAGTACTTC.

The chain is built from TRBV5-4 and TRBJ2-1; a possible D gene is TRBD2 (6 bases). CDR1 is SGHNT, CDR2 YYREEE, per germline (reference sequence). V lost 1 base and J 6 bases, leaving 14 bases between the germline ends. The length of the CDR3 is 15 residues. CDR3 in amino acids: CASSLMTRASNEQFF. CDR3 sequence (DNA): TGTGCCAGCAGCTTGATGACTAGAGCCTCCAATGAGCAGTTCTTC.

This chain links TRBV3-1 with TRBJ2-1; D perhaps matches TRBD1 (5 bases). Between the trimmed V and J ends, which lost 2 bases and 9 bases, there was a span of 5 bases. Germline loops: CDR1 LGHDT, CDR2 YNNKEL (reference sequence). The CDR3 covers 11 residues. The CDR3 nucleotides read TGTGCCAGCAGCCAACAGGGTGAGCAGTTCTTC. Amino acid sequence: CASSQQGEQFF.

The chain links TRBV5-4 to TRBJ1-1; D gene unclear. CDR3 length: 13 amino acids. Trimming removed 2 bases from V and 4 bases from J, with 9 bases in between. The germline V gene has CDR1 SGHNT and CDR2 YYREEE (reference sequence). CDR3 bases: TGTGCCAGCAGCTTATGGGGTGGCACTGAAGCTTTCTTT. Its protein is CASSLWGGTEAFF. The full variable domain, completed using reference TRBV5-4 and TRBJ1-1, is ETGVTQSPTHLIKTRGQQVTLRCSSQSGHNTVSWYQQALGQGPQFIFQYYREEENGRGNFPPRFSGLQFPNYSSELNVNALELDDSALYLCASSLWGGTEAFFGQGTRLTVV.

V is TRBV4-1 and J is TRBJ1-2, with 8 bases matching TRBD1. J was trimmed by 4 bases and V by 1 base; bases with no gene match: 5. Germline assignment: CDR1 MGHRA and CDR2 YSYEKL. This CDR3 is built from 15 residues. CDR3 DNA sequence: TGCGCCAGCAGCCAAGCCCAGGGGGCGGGCTATGGCTACACCTTC. Translation gives CASSQAQGAGYGYTF.

This clonotype has just one count. The V call is TRBV2, the J call TRBJ2-7; no definite D call. The CDR3 runs 12 residues. Germline V gene data show CDR1 as SNHLY and CDR2 as FYNNEI. Deletions cut 0 bases from V and 10 bases from J, with 10 bases between. DNA of the CDR3: TGTGCCAGCAGTGAAGCACTCCGGTTTCAGTACTTC. Its protein is CASSEALRFQYF.

This chain connects TRBV10-1 to TRBJ2-2; 8 bases are a match to TRBD2. The length of the CDR3 is 15 residues. V shed 2 bases and J 6 bases; nucleotides not matched to a gene: 5. CDR1 is WNHNN and CDR2 is SYGVQD in the germline V gene (reference sequence). CDR3 sequence reads: CASSESPAGAGELFF. The CDR3 nucleotides are TGCGCCAGCAGTGAGAGCCCAGCGGGAGCCGGGGAGCTGTTTTTT.